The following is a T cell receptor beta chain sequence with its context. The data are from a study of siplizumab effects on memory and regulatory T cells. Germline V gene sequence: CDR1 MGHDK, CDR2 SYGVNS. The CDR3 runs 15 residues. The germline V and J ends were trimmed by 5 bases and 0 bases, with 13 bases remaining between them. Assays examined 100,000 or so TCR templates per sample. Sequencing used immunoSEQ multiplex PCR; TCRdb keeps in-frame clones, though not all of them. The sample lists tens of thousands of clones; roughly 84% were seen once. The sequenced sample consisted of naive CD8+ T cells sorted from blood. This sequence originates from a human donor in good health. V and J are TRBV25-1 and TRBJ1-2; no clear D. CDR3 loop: CASSTNQIANYGYTF. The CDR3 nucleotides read TGTGCCAGCAGTACCAACCAGATAGCTAACTATGGCTACACCTTC.